This T cell receptor (beta chain) was captured in a study of post-analysis software for immune sequencing data. The study, taken as a whole, reports: Compared with controls, patients showed significantly lower normalized Chao1 diversity. Samples prepared in the same batch strongly co-clustered by F measure. Patients carried roughly five TRBV segments more frequently than controls did, and TRBV5-6, TRBV5-1 and TRBV20-1 were among them.

The germline gives CDR1 DFQATT, CDR2 SNEGSKA (reference sequence). V shed 5 bases, J shed 3 bases, and the junction held 2 bases outside the gene matches. The CDR3 is 14 residues long. About this clonotype: Its antigen is undetermined.

Unique molecular identifiers featured in each of the TCR beta cDNA libraries. Via MiXCR, TCRdb re-called the PCR reads, giving one row per CDR3 protein. The data hold around 700,000 distinct CDR3 sequences, with around 64% observed a single time. This chain links TRBV20-1 with TRBJ2-1, with 12 bases that match TRBD2. The specimen sequenced was blood. The receptor comes from a girl aged 2-15 years with multiple sclerosis. CDR3 sequence (DNA): TGCAGTGCTCAGACTAGCGGGAGCTACAATGAGCAGTTCTTC. Encoded protein: CSAQTSGSYNEQFF.